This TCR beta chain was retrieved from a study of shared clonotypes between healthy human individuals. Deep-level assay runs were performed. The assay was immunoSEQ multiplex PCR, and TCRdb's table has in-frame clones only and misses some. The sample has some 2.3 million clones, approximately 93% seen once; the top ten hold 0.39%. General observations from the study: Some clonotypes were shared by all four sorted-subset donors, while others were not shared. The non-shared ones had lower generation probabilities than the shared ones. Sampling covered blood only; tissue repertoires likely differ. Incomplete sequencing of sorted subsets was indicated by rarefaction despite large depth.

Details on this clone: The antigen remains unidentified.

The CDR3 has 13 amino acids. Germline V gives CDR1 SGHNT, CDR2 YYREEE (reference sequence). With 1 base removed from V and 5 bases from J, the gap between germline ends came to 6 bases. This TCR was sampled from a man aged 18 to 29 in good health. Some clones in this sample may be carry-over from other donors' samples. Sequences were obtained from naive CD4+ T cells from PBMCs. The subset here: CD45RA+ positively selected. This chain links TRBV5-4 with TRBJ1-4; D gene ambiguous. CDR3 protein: CASSLTENEKLFF. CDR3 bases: TGTGCCAGCAGCTTGACCGAGAATGAAAAACTGTTTTTT. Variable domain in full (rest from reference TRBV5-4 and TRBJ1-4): ETGVTQSPTHLIKTRGQQVTLRCSSQSGHNTVSWYQQALGQGPQFIFQYYREEENGRGNFPPRFSGLQFPNYSSELNVNALELDDSALYLCASSLTENEKLFFGSGTQLSVL.